The clone carrying this T cell receptor (beta chain) was counted a few times. Its antigen is not identified. The CDR3 runs 16 residues. V lost 6 bases, J lost 7 bases, and 11 bases stayed unmatched. The sample originates from a study of T-cell memory formation after mild COVID-19. Whole-study findings and limits: The pre-infection memory compartment contained some responding clones, suggesting cross-reactive memory joined.

Barcoded TCR alpha and TCR beta cDNA libraries with UMIs came from 5'RACE using constant-segment primers. TCRdb recomputed calls from the 5' RACE reads with MiXCR, one row per CDR3 protein. Of about 620,000 distinct CDR3 sequences listed, about a sixth are singletons. The chain couples TRBV12-3 or TRBV12-4 to TRBJ1-5; TRBD1 agrees at 11 bases. This TCR was recovered from an adult woman who had mild COVID-19 (a few samples of this study predate the infection). Cell type and time point are not known. The sequenced sample was PBMCs or a T cell subset sorted from them (not recorded which). Here the CDR3 reads CASRGPGQGGQQPQHF. CDR3 sequence (DNA): TGTGCCAGCAGAGGCCCGGGACAGGGGGGGCAGCAGCCCCAGCATTTT.